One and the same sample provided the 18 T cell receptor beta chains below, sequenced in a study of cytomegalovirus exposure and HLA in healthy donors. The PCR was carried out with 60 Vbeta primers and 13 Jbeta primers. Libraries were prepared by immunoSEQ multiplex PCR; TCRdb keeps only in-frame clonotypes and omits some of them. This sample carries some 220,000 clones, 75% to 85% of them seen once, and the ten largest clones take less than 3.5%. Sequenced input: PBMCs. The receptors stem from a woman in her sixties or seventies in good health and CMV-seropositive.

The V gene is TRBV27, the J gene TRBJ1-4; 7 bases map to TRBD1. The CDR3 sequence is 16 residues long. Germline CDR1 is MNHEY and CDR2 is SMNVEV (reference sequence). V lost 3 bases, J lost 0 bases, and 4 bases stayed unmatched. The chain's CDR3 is CASSLDRPATNEKLFF. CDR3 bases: TGTGCCAGCAGTTTGGACAGGCCTGCAACTAATGAAAAACTGTTTTTT.

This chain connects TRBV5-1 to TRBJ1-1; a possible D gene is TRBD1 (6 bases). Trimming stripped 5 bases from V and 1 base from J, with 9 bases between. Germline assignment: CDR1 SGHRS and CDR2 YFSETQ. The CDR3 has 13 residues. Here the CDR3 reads CASRMGANTEAFF. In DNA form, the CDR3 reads TGCGCCAGCAGAATGGGGGCGAACACTGAAGCTTTCTTT.

CDR3 nucleotides: TGTGCCAGCTCACCAGCAGGGTCAGCCAAAAACATTCAGTACTTC. It codes for CASSPAGSAKNIQYF. The chain recombines TRBV18 with TRBJ2-4; possible D gene TRBD1, 5 bases. Germline lookup yields CDR1 KGHSH and CDR2 LQKENI. The CDR3 extends over 15 amino acids. V was pared by 2 bases and J by 0 bases, with 8 bases between.

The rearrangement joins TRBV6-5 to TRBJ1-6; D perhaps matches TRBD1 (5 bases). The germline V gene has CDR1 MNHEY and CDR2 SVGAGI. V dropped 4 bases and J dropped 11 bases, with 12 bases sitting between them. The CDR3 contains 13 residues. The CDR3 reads CASSLVDRTPLHF. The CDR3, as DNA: TGTGCCAGCAGTTTGGTCGACAGAACACCCCTCCACTTT.

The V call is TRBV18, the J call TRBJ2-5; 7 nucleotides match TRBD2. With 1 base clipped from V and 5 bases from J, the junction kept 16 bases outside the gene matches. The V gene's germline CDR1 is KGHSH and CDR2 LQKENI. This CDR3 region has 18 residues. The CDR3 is CASSPRAPASGSPETQYF. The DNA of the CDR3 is TGTGCCAGCTCACCACGGGCCCCTGCTAGCGGTTCCCCGGAGACCCAGTACTTC.

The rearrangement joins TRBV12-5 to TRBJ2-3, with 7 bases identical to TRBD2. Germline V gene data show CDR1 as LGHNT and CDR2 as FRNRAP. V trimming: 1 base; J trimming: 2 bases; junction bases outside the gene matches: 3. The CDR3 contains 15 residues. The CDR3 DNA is TGTGCTAGTGGTTTGGGGGACTATCTCACAGATACGCAGTATTTT. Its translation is CASGLGDYLTDTQYF.

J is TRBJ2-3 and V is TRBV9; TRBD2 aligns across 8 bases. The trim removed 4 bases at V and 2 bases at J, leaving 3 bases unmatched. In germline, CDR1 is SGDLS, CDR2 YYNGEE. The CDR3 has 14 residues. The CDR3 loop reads CASSLGGVTDTQYF. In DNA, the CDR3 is TGTGCCAGCAGCCTCGGGGGGGTCACAGATACGCAGTATTTT.

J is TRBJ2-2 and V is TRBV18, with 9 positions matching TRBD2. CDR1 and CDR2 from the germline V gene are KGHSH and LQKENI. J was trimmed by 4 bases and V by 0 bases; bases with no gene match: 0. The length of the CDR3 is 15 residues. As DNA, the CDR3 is TGTGCCAGCTCACCACCTAGCGGGGGCACCGGGGAGCTGTTTTTT. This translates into CASSPPSGGTGELFF. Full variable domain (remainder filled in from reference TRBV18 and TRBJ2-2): NAGVMQNPRHLVRRRGQEARLRCSPMKGHSHVYWYRQLPEEGLKFMVYLQKENIIDESGMPKERFSAEFPKEGPSILRIQQVVRGDSAAYFCASSPPSGGTGELFFGEGSRLTVL.

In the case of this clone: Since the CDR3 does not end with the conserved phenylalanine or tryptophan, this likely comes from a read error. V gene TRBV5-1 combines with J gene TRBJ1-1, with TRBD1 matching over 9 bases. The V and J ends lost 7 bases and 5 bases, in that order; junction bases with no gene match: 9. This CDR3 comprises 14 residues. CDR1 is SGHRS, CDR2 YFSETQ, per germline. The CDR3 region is CASRTGVSGTEAFL. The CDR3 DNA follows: TGCGCCAGCCGGACAGGGGTCAGCGGGACTGAAGCTTTCCTT.

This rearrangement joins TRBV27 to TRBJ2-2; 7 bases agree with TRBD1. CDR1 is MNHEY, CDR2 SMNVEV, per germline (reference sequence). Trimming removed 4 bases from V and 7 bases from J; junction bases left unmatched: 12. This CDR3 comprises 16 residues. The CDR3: CASSYLGTAFGGELFF. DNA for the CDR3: TGTGCCAGCAGTTACTTAGGGACAGCCTTTGGCGGGGAGCTGTTTTTT.

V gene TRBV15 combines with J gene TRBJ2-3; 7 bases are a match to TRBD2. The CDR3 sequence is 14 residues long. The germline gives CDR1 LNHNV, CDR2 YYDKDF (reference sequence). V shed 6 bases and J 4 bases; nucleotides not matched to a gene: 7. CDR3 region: CATRDPSGSDTQYF. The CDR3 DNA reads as TGTGCCACCAGAGATCCTAGCGGTTCAGATACGCAGTATTTT.

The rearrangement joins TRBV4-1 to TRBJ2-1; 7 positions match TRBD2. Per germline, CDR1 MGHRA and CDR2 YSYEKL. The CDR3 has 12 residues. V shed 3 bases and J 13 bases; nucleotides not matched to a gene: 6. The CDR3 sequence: CASSQVSGAQFF. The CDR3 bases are TGCGCCAGCAGCCAGGTGAGCGGGGCTCAGTTCTTC.

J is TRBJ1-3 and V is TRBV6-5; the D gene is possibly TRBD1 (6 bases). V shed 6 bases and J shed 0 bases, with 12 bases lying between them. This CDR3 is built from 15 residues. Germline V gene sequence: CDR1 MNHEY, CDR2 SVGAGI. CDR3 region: CASSRQGSSGNTIYF. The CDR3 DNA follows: TGTGCCAGCAGCCGTCAGGGGAGCTCTGGAAACACCATATATTTT.

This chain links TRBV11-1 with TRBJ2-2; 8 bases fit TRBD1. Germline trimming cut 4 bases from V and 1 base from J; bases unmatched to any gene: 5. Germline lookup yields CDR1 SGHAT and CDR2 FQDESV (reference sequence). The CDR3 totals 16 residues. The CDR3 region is CASSSGQAMNTGELFF. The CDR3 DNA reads TGTGCCAGCAGCTCGGGACAGGCCATGAACACCGGGGAGCTGTTTTTT.

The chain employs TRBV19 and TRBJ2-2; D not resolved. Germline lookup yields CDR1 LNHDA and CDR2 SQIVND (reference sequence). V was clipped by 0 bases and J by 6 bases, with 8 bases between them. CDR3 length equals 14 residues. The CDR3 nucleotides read TGTGCCAGTAGTATAGAGCCCCGAGCCGGGGAGCTGTTTTTT. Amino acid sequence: CASSIEPRAGELFF.

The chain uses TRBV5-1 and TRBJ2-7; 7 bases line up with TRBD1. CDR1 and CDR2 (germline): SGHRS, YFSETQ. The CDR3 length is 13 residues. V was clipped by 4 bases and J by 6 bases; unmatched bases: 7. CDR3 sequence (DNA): TGCGCCAGCAGCATAGGGACAGACGGCGAGCAGTACTTC. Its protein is CASSIGTDGEQYF.

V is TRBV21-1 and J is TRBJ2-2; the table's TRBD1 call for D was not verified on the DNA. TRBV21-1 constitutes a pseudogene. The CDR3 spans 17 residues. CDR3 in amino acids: CASSKGGDRGNTGELFF. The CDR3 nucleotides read TGTGCCAGCAGCAAAGGTGGGGACAGGGGTAACACCGGGGAGCTGTTTTTT.

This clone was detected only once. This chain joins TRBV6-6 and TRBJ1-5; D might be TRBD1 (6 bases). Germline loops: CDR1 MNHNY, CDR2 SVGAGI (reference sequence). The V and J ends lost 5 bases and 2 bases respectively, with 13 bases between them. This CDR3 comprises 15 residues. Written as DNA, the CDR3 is TGTGCCAGCAGTACTAGGGGGGGTGGCAATCAGCCCCAGCATTTT. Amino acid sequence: CASSTRGGGNQPQHF.